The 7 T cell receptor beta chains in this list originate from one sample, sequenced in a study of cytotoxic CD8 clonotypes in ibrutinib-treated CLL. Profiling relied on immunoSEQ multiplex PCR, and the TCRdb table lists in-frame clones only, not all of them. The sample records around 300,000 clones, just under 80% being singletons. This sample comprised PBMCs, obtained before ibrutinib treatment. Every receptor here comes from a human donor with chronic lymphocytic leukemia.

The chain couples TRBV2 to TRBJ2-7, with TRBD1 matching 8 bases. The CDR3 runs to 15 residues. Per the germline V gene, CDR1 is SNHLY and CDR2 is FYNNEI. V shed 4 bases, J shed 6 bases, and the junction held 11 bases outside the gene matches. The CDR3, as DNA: TGTGCCAGCAGTGTCCGCTATAACAGGGGGATCGAGCAGTACTTC. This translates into CASSVRYNRGIEQYF.

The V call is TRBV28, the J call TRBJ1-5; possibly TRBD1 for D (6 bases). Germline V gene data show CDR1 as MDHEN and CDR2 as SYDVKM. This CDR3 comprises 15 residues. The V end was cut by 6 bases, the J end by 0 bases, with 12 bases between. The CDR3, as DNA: TGTGCCAGCAGATGGACAGCTTATAGCAATCAGCCCCAGCATTTT. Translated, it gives CASRWTAYSNQPQHF.

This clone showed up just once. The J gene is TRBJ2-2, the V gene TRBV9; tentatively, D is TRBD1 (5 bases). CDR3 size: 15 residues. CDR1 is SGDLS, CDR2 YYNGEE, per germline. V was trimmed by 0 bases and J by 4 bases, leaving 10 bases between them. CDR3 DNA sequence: TGTGCCAGCAGCGTAGTGGACCAGGGCACCGGGGAGCTGTTTTTT. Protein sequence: CASSVVDQGTGELFF.

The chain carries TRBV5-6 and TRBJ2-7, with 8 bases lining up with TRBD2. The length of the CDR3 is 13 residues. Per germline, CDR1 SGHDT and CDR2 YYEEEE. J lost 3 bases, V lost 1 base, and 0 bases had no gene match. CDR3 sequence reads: CASSLTSGYEQYF. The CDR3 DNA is TGTGCCAGCAGCTTGACTAGCGGCTACGAGCAGTACTTC.

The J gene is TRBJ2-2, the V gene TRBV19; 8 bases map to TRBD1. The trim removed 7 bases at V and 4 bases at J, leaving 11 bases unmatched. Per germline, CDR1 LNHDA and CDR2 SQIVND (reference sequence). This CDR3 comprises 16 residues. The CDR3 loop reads CASIRTGTPGTGELFF. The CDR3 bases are TGTGCCAGTATCCGGACAGGGACCCCTGGCACCGGGGAGCTGTTTTTT.

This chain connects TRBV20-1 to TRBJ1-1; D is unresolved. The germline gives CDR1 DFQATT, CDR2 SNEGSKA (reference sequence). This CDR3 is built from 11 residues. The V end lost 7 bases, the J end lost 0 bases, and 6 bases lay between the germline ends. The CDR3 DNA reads TGCAGTGGGGATATGAACACTGAAGCTTTCTTT. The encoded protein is CSGDMNTEAFF.

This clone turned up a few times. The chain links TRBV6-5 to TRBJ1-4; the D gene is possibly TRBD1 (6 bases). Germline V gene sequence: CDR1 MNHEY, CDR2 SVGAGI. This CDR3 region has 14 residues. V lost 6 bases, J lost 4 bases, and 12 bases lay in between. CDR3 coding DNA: TGTGCCAGCAGCAGGGGACGGATTAATGAAAAACTGTTTTTT. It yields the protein CASSRGRINEKLFF.